The sequence of this TCR beta chain was determined in a study of blood T cell repertoires in COVID-19. Whole-study context: The United States, Italy and Spain supplied acute and convalescent COVID-19 samples. PBMCs, B-cell-depleted T cells, or T cells provided the cDNA or gDNA that made up the material.

In the original processing: Reference gene primer amplification in the assay estimated nucleated cell counts. The repertoire was sequenced with immunoSEQ multiplex PCR; TCRdb's copy has only in-frame clones and lacks some. D and trimming come from the DNA, and the V and J calls and clone size come from that table. The sample carries some 26,000 clones, roughly 72% recorded once. This CDR3 is 14 amino acids long. The rearrangement links TRBV21-1 to TRBJ2-7; TRBD1 is taken as the D call from the table, unchecked against the DNA. TRBV21-1 is assigned pseudogene status. The receptor's source is a woman of 80 years or more with acute or convalescent COVID-19. Sequenced: peripheral blood. As DNA, the CDR3 is TGTGCCAGCAGCTCCCCGGGACAGGGAGACGAGCAGTACTTC. Its protein is CASSSPGQGDEQYF.